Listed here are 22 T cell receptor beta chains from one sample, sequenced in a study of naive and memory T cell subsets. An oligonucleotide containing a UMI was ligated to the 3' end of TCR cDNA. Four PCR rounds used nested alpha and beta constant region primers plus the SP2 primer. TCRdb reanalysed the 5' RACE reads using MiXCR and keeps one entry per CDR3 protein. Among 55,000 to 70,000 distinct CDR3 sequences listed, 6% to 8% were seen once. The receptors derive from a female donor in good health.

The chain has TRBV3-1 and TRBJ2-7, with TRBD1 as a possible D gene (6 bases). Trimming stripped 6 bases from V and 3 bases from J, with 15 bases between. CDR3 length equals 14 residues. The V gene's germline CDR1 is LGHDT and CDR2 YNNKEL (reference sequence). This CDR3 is CASSDRARGYEQYF. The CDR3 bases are TGTGCCAGCAGTGATCGGGCCAGGGGCTACGAGCAGTACTTC.

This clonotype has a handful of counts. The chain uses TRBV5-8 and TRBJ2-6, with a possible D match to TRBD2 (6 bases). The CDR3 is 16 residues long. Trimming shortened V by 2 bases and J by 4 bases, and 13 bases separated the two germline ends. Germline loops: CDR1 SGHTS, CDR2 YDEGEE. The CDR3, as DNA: TGTGCCAGCAGCTTCAGGAGGGCATTAGGGGCCAACGTCCTGACTTTC. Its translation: CASSFRRALGANVLTF. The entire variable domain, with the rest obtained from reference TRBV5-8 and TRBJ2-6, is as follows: EAGVTQSPTHLIKTRGQQATLRCSPISGHTSVYWYQQALGLGLQFLLWYDEGEERNRGNFPPRFSGRQFPNYSSELNVNALELEDSALYLCASSFRRALGANVLTFGAGSRLTVL.

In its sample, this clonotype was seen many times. CDR3 sequence: CASSPGQGMSNQPQHF. CDR3 in DNA: TGTGCCAGCAGCCCCGGACAGGGGATGAGCAATCAGCCCCAGCATTTT. The chain has TRBV12-3 or TRBV12-4 and TRBJ1-5; 9 bases align to TRBD1. After removal of 6 bases from V and 1 base from J, the junction contained 7 bases not matched to a gene. The CDR3 totals 16 residues.

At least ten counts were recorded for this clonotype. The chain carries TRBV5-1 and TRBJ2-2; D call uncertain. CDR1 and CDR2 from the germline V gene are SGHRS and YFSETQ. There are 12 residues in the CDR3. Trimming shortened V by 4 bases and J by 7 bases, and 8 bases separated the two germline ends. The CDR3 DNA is TGCGCCAGCAGCCAGGACGGCGGGGAGCTGTTTTTT. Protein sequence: CASSQDGGELFF.

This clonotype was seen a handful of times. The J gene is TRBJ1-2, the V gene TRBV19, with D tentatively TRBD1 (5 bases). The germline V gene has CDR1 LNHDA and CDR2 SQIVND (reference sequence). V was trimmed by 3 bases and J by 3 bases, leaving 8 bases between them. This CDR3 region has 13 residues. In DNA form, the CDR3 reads TGTGCCAGTAGTATTATACAGGACTATGGCTACACCTTC. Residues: CASSIIQDYGYTF.

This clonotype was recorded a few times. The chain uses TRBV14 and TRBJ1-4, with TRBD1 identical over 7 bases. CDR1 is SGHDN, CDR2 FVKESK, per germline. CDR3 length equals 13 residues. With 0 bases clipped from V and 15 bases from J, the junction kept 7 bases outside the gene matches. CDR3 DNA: TGTGCCAGCAGCCAAGATCGAAGGGGGCAGGTGTTTTTT. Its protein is CASSQDRRGQVFF.

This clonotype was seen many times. As DNA, the CDR3 is TGTGCCAGCAGTGGGTCCACAGTGAACACCGGGGAGCTGTTTTTT. Protein: CASSGSTVNTGELFF. This chain connects TRBV25-1 to TRBJ2-2, with no clear D. CDR1 and CDR2 from the germline V gene are MGHDK and SYGVNS. V lost 4 bases, J lost 1 base, and 10 bases lay in between. The CDR3 sequence is 15 residues long.

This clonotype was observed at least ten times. The CDR3 loop is CSVSLLTSGDNEQFF. CDR3 nucleotide sequence: TGCAGCGTCTCCCTTTTGACTAGCGGGGATAATGAGCAGTTCTTC. V gene TRBV29-1 combines with J gene TRBJ2-1; 11 bases agree with TRBD2. CDR1 SQVTM and CDR2 ANQGSEA come from the germline V gene. CDR3 size: 15 residues. V was pared by 6 bases and J by 7 bases, with 11 bases of the junction left unmatched.

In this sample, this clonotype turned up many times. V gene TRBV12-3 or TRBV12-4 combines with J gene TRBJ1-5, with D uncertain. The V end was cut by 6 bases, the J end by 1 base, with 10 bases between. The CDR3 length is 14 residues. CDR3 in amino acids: CASSGVRSNQPQHF. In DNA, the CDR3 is TGTGCCAGCAGCGGTGTGAGGAGCAATCAGCCCCAGCATTTT.

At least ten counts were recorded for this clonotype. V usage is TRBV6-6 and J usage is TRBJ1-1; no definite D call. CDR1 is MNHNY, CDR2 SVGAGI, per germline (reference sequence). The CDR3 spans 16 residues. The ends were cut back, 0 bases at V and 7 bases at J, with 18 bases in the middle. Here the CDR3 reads CASSYSAQTVSLEAFF. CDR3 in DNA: TGTGCCAGCAGTTACTCGGCACAGACTGTCAGCCTTGAAGCTTTCTTT.

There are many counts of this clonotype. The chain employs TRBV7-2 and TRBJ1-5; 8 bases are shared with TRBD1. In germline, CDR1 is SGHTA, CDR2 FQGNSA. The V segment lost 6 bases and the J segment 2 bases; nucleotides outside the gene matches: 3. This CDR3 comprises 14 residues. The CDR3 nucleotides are TGTGCCAGCAGTCAACAGGGGGGCAATCAGCCCCAGCATTTT. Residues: CASSQQGGNQPQHF.

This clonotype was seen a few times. In nucleotides, the CDR3 is TGCGCCAGCAGCCGTGACGGCATCAGCTCTGGGGCCAACGTCCTGACTTTC. Translated, it gives CASSRDGISSGANVLTF. The chain recombines TRBV4-3 with TRBJ2-6; D not resolved. The CDR3 length is 17 residues. The V end was cut by 4 bases, the J end by 0 bases, with 13 bases between. Germline V gene data show CDR1 as LGHNA and CDR2 as YSLEER.

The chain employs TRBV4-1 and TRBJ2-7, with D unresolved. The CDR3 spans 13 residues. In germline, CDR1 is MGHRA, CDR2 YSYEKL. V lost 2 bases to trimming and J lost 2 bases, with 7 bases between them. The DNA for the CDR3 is TGCGCCAGCAGCCAAAATGCTGCCTACGAGCAGTACTTC. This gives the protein CASSQNAAYEQYF.

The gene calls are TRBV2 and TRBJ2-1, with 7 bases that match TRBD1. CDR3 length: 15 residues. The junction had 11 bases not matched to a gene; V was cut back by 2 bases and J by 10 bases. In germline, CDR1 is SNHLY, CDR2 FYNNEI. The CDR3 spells CASSEIATGMREQFF. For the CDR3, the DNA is TGTGCCAGCAGTGAAATCGCGACAGGGATGCGAGAGCAGTTCTTC.

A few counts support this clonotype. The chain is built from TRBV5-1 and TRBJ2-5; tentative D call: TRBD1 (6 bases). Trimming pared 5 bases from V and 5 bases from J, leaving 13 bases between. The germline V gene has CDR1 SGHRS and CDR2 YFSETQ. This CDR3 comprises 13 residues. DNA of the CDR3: TGCGCCAGCAGTTGGCAGGGGCTGGAGACCCAGTACTTC. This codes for CASSWQGLETQYF.

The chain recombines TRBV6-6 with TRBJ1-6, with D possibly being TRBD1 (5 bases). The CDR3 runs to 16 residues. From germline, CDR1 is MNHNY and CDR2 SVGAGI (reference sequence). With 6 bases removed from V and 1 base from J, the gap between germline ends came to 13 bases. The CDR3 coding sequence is TGTGCCAGCAGCCGGAGGGACGGATCCTATAATTCACCCCTCCACTTT. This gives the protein CASSRRDGSYNSPLHF.

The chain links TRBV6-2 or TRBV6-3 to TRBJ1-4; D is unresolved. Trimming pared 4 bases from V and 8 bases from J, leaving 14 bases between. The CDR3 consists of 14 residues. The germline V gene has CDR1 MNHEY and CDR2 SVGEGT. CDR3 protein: CASSSEDGPEKLFF. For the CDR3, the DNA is TGTGCCAGCAGTTCTGAGGATGGTCCAGAAAAACTGTTTTTT.

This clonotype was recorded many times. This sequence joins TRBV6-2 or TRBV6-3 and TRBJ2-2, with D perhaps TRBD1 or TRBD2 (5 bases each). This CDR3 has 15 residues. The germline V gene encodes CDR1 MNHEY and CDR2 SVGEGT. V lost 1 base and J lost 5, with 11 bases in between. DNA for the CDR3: TGTGCCAGCAGTTACTTCCAGGGACGGACCGGGGAGCTGTTTTTT. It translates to CASSYFQGRTGELFF.

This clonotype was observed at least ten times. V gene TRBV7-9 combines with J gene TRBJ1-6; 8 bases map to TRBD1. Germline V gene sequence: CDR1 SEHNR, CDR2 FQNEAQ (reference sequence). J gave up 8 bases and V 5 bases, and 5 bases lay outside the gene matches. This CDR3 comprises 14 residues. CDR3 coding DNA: TGTGCCAGCAGCATTACAGGGGGGGATTCACCCCTCCACTTT. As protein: CASSITGGDSPLHF.

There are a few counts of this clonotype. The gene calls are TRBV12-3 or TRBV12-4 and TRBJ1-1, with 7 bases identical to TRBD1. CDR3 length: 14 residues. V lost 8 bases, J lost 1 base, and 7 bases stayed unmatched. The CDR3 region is CASDIGGRNTEAFF. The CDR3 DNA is TGTGCCAGCGACATAGGGGGCAGGAACACTGAAGCTTTCTTT.

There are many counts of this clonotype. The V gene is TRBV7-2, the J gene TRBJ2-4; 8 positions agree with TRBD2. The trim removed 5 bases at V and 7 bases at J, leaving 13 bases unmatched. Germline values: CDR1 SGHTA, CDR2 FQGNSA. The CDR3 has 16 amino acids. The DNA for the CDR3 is TGTGCCAGCAGCCCCAAGGGACTAGGGCTTAGGAACATTCAGTACTTC. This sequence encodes CASSPKGLGLRNIQYF.

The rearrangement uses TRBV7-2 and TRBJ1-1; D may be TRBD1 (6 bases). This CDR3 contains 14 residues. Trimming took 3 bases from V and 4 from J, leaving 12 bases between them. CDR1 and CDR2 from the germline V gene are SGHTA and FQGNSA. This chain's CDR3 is CASSFGGAVTEAFF. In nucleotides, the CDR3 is TGTGCCAGCAGCTTTGGGGGGGCGGTCACTGAAGCTTTCTTT. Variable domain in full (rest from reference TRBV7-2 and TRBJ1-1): GAGVSQSPSNKVTEKGKDVELRCDPISGHTALYWYRQSLGQGLEFLIYFQGNSAPDKSGLPSDRFSAERTGGSVSTLTIQRTQQEDSAVYLCASSFGGAVTEAFFGQGTRLTVV.